This T cell receptor beta chain was sequenced for a study of T cells after somatic rescue of genetic block. TCRdb's copy holds only in-frame clones and misses some; the assay was immunoSEQ multiplex PCR. The sample has about 15,000 clones, about three quarters seen once. The CDR3 has 15 residues. The V end was cut by 0 bases, the J end by 4 bases, with 11 bases between. Per germline, CDR1 SGDLS and CDR2 YYNGEE. This chain links TRBV9 with TRBJ1-3; no definite D call. The sample comprised peripheral blood mononuclear cells (PBMCs). The source of this sequence is a man aged 18 to 29. CDR3: CASSVGPSQGNTIYF. The CDR3 coding sequence is TGTGCCAGCAGCGTAGGGCCTTCACAGGGAAACACCATATATTTT.